These 10 T cell receptor beta chains share one sample of origin, sequenced in a study of shared clonotypes between healthy human individuals. Sequencing used immunoSEQ multiplex PCR; TCRdb keeps in-frame clones, though not all of them. This sample has about 2.4 million clones, with around nine tenths found just once. Sample: naive CD4+ T cells sorted from blood. Subset noted: CD45RA+ positively selected. Source of these receptors: a young man in good health.

In this sample, this clone turned up once. V usage is TRBV30 and J usage is TRBJ2-5; D is undetermined. Germline assignment: CDR1 GTSNPN and CDR2 SVGIG (reference sequence). V lost 1 base to trimming and J lost 6 bases, with 18 bases between them. The CDR3 sequence is 15 residues long. The CDR3: CAWSDPPGWGKTQYF. The DNA of the CDR3 is TGTGCCTGGAGTGACCCGCCCGGGTGGGGTAAGACCCAGTACTTC.

This clone was recorded once. This CDR3 is also generated by other DNA sequences in the sample. V is TRBV27 and J is TRBJ2-7; D is unclear. The germline V and J ends were trimmed by 4 bases and 2 bases, with 6 bases remaining between them. There are 12 residues in the CDR3. The germline V gene has CDR1 MNHEY and CDR2 SMNVEV (reference sequence). CDR3 loop: CASSSRTYEQYF. The CDR3 bases are TGTGCCAGCAGTTCCCGGACCTACGAGCAGTACTTC.

V and J are TRBV5-7 and TRBJ1-3; weak D call: TRBD1 (6 bases). TRBV5-7 is an ORF, and what it does is uncertain. Trimming took 4 bases from V and 4 from J, leaving 21 bases between them. This CDR3 is built from 17 residues. The CDR3 here is CASSRMPYREVGNTIYF. CDR3 sequence (DNA): TGTGCCAGCAGCCGGATGCCCTACAGGGAAGTCGGAAACACCATATATTTT.

The chain couples TRBV5-1 to TRBJ1-4; 7 bases match TRBD1. Trimming at V came to 4 bases and at J to 4 bases, leaving 7 bases not matched to a gene. Germline-derived CDR1 and CDR2 are SGHRS and YFSETQ. The CDR3 has 15 residues. The CDR3 loop is CASSPRGQINEKLFF. The CDR3, as DNA: TGCGCCAGCAGCCCAAGGGGACAGATTAATGAAAAACTGTTTTTT.

The rearrangement links TRBV5-1 to TRBJ2-5; D is possibly TRBD2 (6 bases). Per germline, CDR1 SGHRS and CDR2 YFSETQ. The CDR3 is made up of 15 amino acids. The V and J ends lost 0 bases and 4 bases respectively, with 13 bases between them. The CDR3 spells CASSLGGGVRETQYF. In DNA, the CDR3 is TGCGCCAGCAGCTTGGGGGGAGGAGTCAGAGAGACCCAGTACTTC.

The gene calls are TRBV11-3 and TRBJ2-7, with 11 bases identical to TRBD2. Germline V CDR1 and CDR2: SGHNT, YENEEA. The CDR3 has 15 residues. V shed 4 bases, J shed 3 bases, and the junction held 5 bases outside the gene matches. The CDR3 DNA follows: TGTGCCAGCAGCTCGGGACTAGCGGTCGACTACGAGCAGTACTTC. Translated: CASSSGLAVDYEQYF.

This chain uses TRBV21-1 with TRBJ2-4; the table gives TRBD2 as D, unverified against the DNA. TRBV21-1 is deemed a pseudogene. The CDR3 extends over 15 amino acids. The CDR3 loop is CASSKDAGILNIQYF. DNA of the CDR3: TGTGCCAGCAGCAAAGACGCCGGGATTTTAAACATTCAGTACTTC.

The sample holds a few counts of this clone. Different DNA sequences within this sample yield the same CDR3. This rearrangement joins TRBV30 to TRBJ1-5; no clear D gene. Between the trimmed V and J ends, which lost 1 base and 3 bases, there was a span of 7 bases. There are 13 residues in the CDR3. Germline V gene data show CDR1 as GTSNPN and CDR2 as SVGIG (reference sequence). The CDR3 coding sequence is TGTGCCTGGAGTGCGGGTTACAATCAGCCCCAGCATTTT. Protein: CAWSAGYNQPQHF.

The genes are TRBV5-6 and TRBJ1-2; TRBD1 might be the D (5 bases). V dropped 4 bases and J dropped 3 bases, with 13 bases sitting between them. The CDR3 is made up of 14 amino acids. In germline, CDR1 is SGHDT, CDR2 YYEEEE. CDR3 DNA sequence: TGTGCCAGCAGCCTACCGGGACCGGACTATGGCTACACCTTC. It is translated as CASSLPGPDYGYTF.

J is TRBJ1-2 and V is TRBV4-3; tentatively, D is TRBD1 (6 bases). Germline V lookup: CDR1 LGHNA, CDR2 YSLEER. CDR3 length: 17 amino acids. V was clipped by 0 bases and J by 5 bases, with 19 bases between them. CDR3 residues: CASSQDPRQANSYGYTF. Written as DNA, the CDR3 is TGCGCCAGCAGCCAAGACCCCAGACAGGCCAATAGTTATGGCTACACCTTC.